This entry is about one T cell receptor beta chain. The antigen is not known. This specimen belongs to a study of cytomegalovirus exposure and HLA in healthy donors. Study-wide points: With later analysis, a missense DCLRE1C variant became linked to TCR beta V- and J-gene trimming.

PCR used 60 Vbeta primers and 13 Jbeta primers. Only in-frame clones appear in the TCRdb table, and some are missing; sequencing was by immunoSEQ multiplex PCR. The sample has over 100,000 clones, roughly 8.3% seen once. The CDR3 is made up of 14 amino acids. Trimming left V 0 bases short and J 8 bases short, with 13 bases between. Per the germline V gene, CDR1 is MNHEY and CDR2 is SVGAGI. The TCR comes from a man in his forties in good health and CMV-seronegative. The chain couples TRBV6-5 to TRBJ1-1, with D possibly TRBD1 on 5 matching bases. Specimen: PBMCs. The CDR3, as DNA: TGTGCCAGCAGTTACTCCCCTAGGACATTGGAAGCTTTCTTT. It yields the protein CASSYSPRTLEAFF.